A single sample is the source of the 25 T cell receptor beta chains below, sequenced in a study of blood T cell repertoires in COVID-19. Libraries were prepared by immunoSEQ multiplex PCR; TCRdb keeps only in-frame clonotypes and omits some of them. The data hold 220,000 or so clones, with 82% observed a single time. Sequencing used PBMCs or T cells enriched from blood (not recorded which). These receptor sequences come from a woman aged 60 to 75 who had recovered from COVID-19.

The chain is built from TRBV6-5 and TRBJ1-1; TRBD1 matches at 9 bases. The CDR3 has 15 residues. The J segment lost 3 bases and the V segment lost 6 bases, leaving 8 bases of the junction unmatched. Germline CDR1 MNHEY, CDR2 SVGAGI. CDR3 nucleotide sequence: TGTGCCAGCAGCGACAGGACAGGGGCCCACACTGAAGCTTTCTTT. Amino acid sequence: CASSDRTGAHTEAFF.

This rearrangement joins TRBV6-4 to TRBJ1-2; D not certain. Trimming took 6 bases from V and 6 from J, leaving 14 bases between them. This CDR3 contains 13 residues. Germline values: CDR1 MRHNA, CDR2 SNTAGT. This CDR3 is CASSESGMDGYTF. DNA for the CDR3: TGTGCCAGCAGCGAATCGGGAATGGATGGCTACACCTTC.

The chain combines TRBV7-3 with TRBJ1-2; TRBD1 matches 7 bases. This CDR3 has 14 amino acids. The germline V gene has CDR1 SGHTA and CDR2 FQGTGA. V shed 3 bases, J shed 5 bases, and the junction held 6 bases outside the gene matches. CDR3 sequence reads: CASSLDRRSYGYTF. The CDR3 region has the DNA TGTGCCAGCAGCTTGGACAGGAGATCTTATGGCTACACCTTC.

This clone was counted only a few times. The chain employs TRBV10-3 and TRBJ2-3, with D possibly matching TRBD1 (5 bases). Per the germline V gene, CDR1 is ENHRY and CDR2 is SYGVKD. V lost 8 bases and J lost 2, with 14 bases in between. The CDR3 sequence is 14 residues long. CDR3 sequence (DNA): TGTGCCATCCTCCCAGGGCTTAACACAGATACGCAGTATTTT. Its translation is CAILPGLNTDTQYF.

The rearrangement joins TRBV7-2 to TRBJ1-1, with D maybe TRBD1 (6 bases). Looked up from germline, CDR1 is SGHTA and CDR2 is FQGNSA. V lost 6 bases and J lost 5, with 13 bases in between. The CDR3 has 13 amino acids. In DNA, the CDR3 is TGTGCCAGCAGGCCCACAGGGTTTACTGAAGCTTTCTTT. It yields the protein CASRPTGFTEAFF.

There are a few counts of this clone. Here the CDR3 reads CASSFGGYTGELFF. The CDR3 nucleotides are TGTGCCAGCAGCTTTGGAGGCTACACCGGGGAGCTGTTTTTT. The chain joins TRBV7-9 to TRBJ2-2; weak D call: TRBD2 (5 bases). V shed 3 bases and J shed 3 bases, with 8 bases lying between them. The CDR3 covers 14 residues. Germline CDR1 SEHNR, CDR2 FQNEAQ (reference sequence).

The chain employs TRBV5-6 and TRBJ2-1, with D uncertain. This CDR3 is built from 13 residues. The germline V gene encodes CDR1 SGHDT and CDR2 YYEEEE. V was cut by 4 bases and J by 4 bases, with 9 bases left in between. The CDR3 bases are TGTGCCAGCAGCGCGACATTTTACAATGAGCAGTTCTTC. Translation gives CASSATFYNEQFF.

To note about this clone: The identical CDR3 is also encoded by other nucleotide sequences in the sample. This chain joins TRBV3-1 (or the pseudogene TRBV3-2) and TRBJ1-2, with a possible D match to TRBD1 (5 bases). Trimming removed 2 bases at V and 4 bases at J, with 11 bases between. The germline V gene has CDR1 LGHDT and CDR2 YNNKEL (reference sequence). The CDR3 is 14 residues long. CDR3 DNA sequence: TGTGCCAGCAGCCAATCTCAGGGAGGCTATGGCTACACCTTC. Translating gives CASSQSQGGYGYTF.

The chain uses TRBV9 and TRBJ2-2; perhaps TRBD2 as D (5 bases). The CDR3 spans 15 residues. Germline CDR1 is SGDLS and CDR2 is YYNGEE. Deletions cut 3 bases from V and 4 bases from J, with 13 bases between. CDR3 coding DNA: TGTGCCAGCAGCGAGGGAGCCCCGAGCACCGGGGAGCTGTTTTTT. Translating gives CASSEGAPSTGELFF.

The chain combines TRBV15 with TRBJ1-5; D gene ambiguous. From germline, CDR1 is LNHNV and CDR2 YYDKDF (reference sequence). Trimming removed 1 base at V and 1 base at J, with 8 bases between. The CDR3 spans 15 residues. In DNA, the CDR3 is TGTGCCACCAGCAGAGGAGGCAGAAGCAATCAGCCCCAGCATTTT. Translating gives CATSRGGRSNQPQHF.

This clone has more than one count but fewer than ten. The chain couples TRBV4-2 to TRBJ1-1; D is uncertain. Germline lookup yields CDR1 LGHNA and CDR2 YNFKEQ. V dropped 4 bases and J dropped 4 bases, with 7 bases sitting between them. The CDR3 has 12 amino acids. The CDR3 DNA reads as TGTGCCAGCAGCCGAGACGGCACTGAAGCTTTCTTT. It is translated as CASSRDGTEAFF.

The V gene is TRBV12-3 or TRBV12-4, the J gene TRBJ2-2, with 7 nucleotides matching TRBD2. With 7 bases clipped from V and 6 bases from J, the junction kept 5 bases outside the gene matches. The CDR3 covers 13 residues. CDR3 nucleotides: TGTGCCAGCACCAAAAGCGGGGCCGGGGAGCTGTTTTTT. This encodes CASTKSGAGELFF.

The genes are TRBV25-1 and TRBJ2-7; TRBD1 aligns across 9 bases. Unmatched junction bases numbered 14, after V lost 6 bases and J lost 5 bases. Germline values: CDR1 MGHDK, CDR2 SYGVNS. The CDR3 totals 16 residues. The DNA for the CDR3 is TGTGCCAGCAGAGCAGGAACGGGACAGGGTTTCCACGAGCAGTACTTC. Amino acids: CASRAGTGQGFHEQYF.

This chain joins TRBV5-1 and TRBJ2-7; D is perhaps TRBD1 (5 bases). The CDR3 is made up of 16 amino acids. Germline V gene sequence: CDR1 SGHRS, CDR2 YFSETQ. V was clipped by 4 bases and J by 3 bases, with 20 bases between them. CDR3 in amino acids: CASSSGLGLASYEQYF. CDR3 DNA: TGCGCCAGCAGCAGTGGGTTGGGGCTTGCCAGCTACGAGCAGTACTTC.

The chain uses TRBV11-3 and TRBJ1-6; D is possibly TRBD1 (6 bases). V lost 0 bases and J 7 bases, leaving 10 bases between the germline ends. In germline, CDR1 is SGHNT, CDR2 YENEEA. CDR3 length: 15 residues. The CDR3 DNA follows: TGTGCCAGCAGCTTAGATGGCACAGGGAATTCACCCCTCCACTTT. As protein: CASSLDGTGNSPLHF.

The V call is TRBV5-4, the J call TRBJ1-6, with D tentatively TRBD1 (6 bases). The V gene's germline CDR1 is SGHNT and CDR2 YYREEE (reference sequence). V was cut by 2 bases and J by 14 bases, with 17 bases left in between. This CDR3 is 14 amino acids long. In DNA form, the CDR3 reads TGTGCCAGCAGCTTACAGGGCCTATTTGAGACCCTCCACTTT. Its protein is CASSLQGLFETLHF.

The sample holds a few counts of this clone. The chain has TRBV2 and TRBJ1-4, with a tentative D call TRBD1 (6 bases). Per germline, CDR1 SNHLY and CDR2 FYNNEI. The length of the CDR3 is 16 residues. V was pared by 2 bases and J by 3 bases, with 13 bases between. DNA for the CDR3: TGTGCCAGCAGTGAACAGCCCCCAGGGGCTAATGAAAAACTGTTTTTT. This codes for CASSEQPPGANEKLFF.

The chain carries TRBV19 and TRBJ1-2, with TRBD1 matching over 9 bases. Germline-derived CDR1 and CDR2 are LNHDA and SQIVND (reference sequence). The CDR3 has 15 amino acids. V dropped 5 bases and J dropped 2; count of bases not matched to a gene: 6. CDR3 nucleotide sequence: TGTGCCAGTAGTCCACGGACAGGGGTCAACTATGGCTACACCTTC. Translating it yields CASSPRTGVNYGYTF.

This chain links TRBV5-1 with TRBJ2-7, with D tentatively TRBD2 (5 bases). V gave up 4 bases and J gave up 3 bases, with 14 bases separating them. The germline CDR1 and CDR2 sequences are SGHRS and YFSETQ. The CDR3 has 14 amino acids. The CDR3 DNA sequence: TGCGCCAGCAGCCCCACGGGGAGAGACTACGAGCAGTACTTC. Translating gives CASSPTGRDYEQYF.

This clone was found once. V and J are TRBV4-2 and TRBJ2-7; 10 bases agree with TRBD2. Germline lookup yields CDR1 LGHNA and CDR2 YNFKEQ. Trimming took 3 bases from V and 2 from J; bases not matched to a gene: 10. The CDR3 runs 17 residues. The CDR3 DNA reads TGTGCCAGCAGCCACGACGTCACTAGCGGGGTCACCTACGAGCAGTACTTC. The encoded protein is CASSHDVTSGVTYEQYF.

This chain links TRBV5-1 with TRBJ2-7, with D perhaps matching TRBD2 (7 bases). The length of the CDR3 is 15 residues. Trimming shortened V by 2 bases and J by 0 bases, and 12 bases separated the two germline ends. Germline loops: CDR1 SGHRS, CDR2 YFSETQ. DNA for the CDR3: TGCGCCAGCAGCTTCGGCGGGGGCCCCTCCTACGAGCAGTACTTC. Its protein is CASSFGGGPSYEQYF.

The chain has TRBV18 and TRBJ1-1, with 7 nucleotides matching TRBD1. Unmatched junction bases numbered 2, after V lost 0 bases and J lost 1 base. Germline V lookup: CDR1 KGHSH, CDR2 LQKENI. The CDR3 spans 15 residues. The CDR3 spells CASSPPTGTNTEAFF. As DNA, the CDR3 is TGTGCCAGCTCACCACCGACAGGGACGAACACTGAAGCTTTCTTT.

CDR3 nucleotides: TGTGCCAGCAGCTTGGGACAGGGGGCCTTGAACACTGAAGCTTTCTTT. Its protein product is CASSLGQGALNTEAFF. V gene TRBV5-5 combines with J gene TRBJ1-1; 10 bases agree with TRBD1. Germline V CDR1 and CDR2: SGHKS, YYEKEE (reference sequence). The CDR3 covers 16 residues. Trimming removed 0 bases from V and 0 bases from J; junction bases left unmatched: 2.

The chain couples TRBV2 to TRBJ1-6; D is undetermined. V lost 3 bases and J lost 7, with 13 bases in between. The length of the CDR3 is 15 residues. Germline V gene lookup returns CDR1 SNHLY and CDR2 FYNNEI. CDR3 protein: CASSDAVSGNSPLHF. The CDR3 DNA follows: TGTGCCAGCAGTGATGCGGTTTCGGGAAATTCACCCCTCCACTTT.

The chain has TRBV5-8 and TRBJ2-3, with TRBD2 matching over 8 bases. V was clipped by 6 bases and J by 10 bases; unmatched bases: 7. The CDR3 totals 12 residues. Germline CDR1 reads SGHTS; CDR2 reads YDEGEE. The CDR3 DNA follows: TGTGCCAGCATCGCCGGACTAGCAGCGCAGTATTTT. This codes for CASIAGLAAQYF.